The clone carrying this T cell receptor beta chain occurred once. The sample comes from a study of shared clonotypes between healthy human individuals. As defined, naive CD8 cells were CD45RO-negative and positively selected for CCR7, with terminally differentiated effector memory CD45RA+ cells excluded. All donors qualified as healthy HIV-negative adults and had experienced no recent acute infections or vaccinations. Libraries were prepared by immunoSEQ multiplex PCR; TCRdb keeps only in-frame clonotypes and omits some of them. The sample holds about 2 million clones; over 85% are singletons and the top ten take around 1.2%. Trimming removed 5 bases from V and 6 bases from J; junction bases left unmatched: 2. CDR1 is SGHTA, CDR2 FQGTGA, per germline. This CDR3 comprises 13 residues.

The chain recombines TRBV7-3 with TRBJ2-2, with 8 positions matching TRBD1. The sequenced sample consisted of naive CD8+ T cells sorted from blood. The origin of this receptor is a man younger than 35 in good health. In DNA form, the CDR3 reads TGTGCCAGCAGCGCGACAGGGGCCGGGGAGCTGTTTTTT. This codes for CASSATGAGELFF.